The subject of this entry is one T cell receptor beta chain. The sample belongs to a study of blood T cell repertoires in COVID-19. Sequencing was performed with immunoSEQ multiplex PCR; in TCRdb, only in-frame clones are kept and a portion is missing. The sample contains about 55,000 clones, about nine tenths of which appear only once. Germline lookup yields CDR1 MNHEY and CDR2 SMNVEV (reference sequence). The CDR3 totals 14 residues. V was pared by 0 bases and J by 8 bases, with 11 bases between. The V gene is TRBV27, the J gene TRBJ2-1, with D perhaps TRBD1 (5 bases). The sequence came from a man between 60 and 70 years old with active COVID-19. Sample: peripheral blood. CDR3 region: CASSLSAGHHEQFF. The CDR3 DNA is TGTGCCAGCAGTTTATCGGCAGGGCACCATGAGCAGTTCTTC.